This T cell receptor beta chain was obtained from a study of tumor and adjacent non-tumor tissue in lung cancer. Study-wide context: The cohort had under 15 adenocarcinoma, 2 squamous cell and 1 small cell patients. The patients, about nine men and four to six women, were roughly 30 to 76 with stage I to III disease.

A modified ARM-PCR protocol with three rounds of nested PCR amplified TCRbeta. MiXCR was run by TCRdb on the multiplex PCR reads, yielding one entry per CDR3 protein. The top ten clones hold around 12% of a sample with 65,000 to 95,000 distinct CDR3 sequences, around two thirds of them seen once. To note about this clonotype: No antigen is known for it. The junction departs from germline at one end; a sequencing error may be responsible.

RNA was extracted from bulk tissue without any cell sorting. Germline CDR1 reads MNHEY; CDR2 reads SVGAGI. The CDR3 runs 15 residues. Broader study findings: TCR diversity was significantly greater in tumor than normal lung tissue. Top 100 clones took a larger repertoire share in normal lung.

This chain uses TRBV6-5 with TRBJ2-7; D might be TRBD2 (6 bases). This receptor was taken from a woman aged 70-85 years with non-small cell lung cancer. The sequenced material came from lung tumor tissue. The CDR3 bases are TGTGTCAGCAGTTTAGCGGAGACGAGCTCCTACGAGCGGTACTTC. Translating gives CVSSLAETSSYERYF.